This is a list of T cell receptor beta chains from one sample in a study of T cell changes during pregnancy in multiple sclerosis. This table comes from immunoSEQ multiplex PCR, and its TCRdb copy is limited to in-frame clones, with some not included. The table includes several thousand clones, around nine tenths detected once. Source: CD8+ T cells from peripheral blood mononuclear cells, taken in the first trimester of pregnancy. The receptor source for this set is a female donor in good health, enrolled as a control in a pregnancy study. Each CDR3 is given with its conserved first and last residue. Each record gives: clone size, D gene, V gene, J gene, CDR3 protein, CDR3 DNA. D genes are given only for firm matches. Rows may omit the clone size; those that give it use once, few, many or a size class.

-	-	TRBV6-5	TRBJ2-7	CASSYVRGGDEQYF	TGTGCCAGCAGTTACGTAAGGGGGGGCGACGAGCAGTACTTC
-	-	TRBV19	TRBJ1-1	CASSMTGEAFF	TGTGCCAGTAGTATGACAGGCGAAGCTTTCTTT
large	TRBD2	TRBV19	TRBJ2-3	CASSMGTSGIRGADTQYF	TGTGCCAGTAGTATGGGGACTAGCGGGATCCGAGGCGCAGATACGCAGTATTTT
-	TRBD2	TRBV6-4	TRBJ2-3	CASSENGGGGDTQYF	TGTGCCAGCAGTGAAAACGGGGGGGGCGGAGATACGCAGTATTTT
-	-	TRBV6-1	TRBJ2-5	CASSAGGGGGQWTQYF	TGTGCCAGCAGTGCGGGTGGGGGAGGGGGGCAATGGACCCAGTACTTC
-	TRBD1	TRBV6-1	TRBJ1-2	CASSEGTGLLYGYTF	TGTGCCAGCAGTGAAGGGACAGGGCTCCTCTATGGCTACACCTTC
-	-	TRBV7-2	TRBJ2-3	CASSLASSTDTQYF	TGTGCCAGCAGCTTAGCTAGCAGCACAGATACGCAGTATTTT
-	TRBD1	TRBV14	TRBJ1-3	CASSQAWTGHFLSSGNTIYF	TGTGCCAGCAGCCAAGCCTGGACAGGGCACTTCCTCAGCTCTGGAAACACCATATATTTT
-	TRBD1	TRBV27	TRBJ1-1	CASSDYRGIGSEAFF	TGTGCCAGCAGTGACTACAGGGGGATCGGGTCTGAAGCTTTCTTT
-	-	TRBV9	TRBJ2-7	CASSVDSSYEQYF	TGTGCCAGCAGCGTCGACAGTTCCTACGAGCAGTACTTC